These 10 T cell receptor beta chains were sequenced from one sample in a study of blood T cell repertoires in COVID-19. Some clones are missing from TCRdb's copy, which holds only in-frame ones; the method was immunoSEQ multiplex PCR. The data contain 180,000 or so clones, roughly 88% of them seen just once; the ten biggest clones take up approximately 11%. The specimen was peripheral blood. Receptor source: a human donor with active or convalescent COVID-19. The donor label of this sample is uncertain.

The J gene is TRBJ1-3, the V gene TRBV20-1, with no clear D. The V and J ends lost 5 bases and 0 bases respectively, with 8 bases between them. Germline V gives CDR1 DFQATT, CDR2 SNEGSKA (reference sequence). The CDR3 has 13 residues. CDR3 in DNA: TGCAGTGCTCGTGCGAGCTCTGGAAACACCATATATTTT. It encodes CSARASSGNTIYF.

This sequence joins TRBV18 and TRBJ1-5; a possible D gene is TRBD1 (5 bases). V was pared by 5 bases and J by 4 bases, with 15 bases between. The CDR3 is 15 amino acids. The germline V gene has CDR1 KGHSH and CDR2 LQKENI. In DNA, the CDR3 is TGTGCCAGCTCAGAAGCCTCAGGGATTAATCAGCCCCAGCATTTT. It translates to CASSEASGINQPQHF. The full variable domain, with the rest looked up from reference TRBV18 and TRBJ1-5, is NAGVMQNPRHLVRRRGQEARLRCSPMKGHSHVYWYRQLPEEGLKFMVYLQKENIIDESGMPKERFSAEFPKEGPSILRIQQVVRGDSAAYFCASSEASGINQPQHFGDGTRLSIL.

This clone came up many times. This chain connects TRBV2 to TRBJ1-6; 10 bases are a match to TRBD1. Germline V gene data show CDR1 as SNHLY and CDR2 as FYNNEI. The trim removed 6 bases at V and 8 bases at J, leaving 7 bases unmatched. The CDR3 spans 15 residues. CDR3: CASRVGQGGDSPLHF. In nucleotides, the CDR3 is TGTGCCAGCAGGGTAGGACAGGGGGGGGATTCACCCCTCCACTTT.

The sample holds a few counts of this clone. This chain links TRBV7-2 with TRBJ2-1; 10 bases are shared with TRBD2. The germline V gene has CDR1 SGHTA and CDR2 FQGNSA. The J segment lost 7 bases and the V segment lost 5 bases, leaving 8 bases of the junction unmatched. CDR3 length equals 15 residues. Here the CDR3 DNA reads TGTGCCAGCAGCCCAGCCGGGACTAGCGAAAATGAGCAGTTCTTC. Protein: CASSPAGTSENEQFF.

J is TRBJ2-3 and V is TRBV9; D perhaps matches TRBD2 (7 bases). With 3 bases removed from V and 2 bases from J, the gap between germline ends came to 13 bases. The CDR3 loop spans 15 amino acids. CDR1 is SGDLS, CDR2 YYNGEE, per germline. CDR3 in amino acids: CASSADGGPTDTQYF. In nucleotides, the CDR3 is TGTGCCAGCAGCGCCGACGGGGGGCCCACAGATACGCAGTATTTT.

CDR3 sequence: CASSRRASGRSDTQYF. The CDR3 region has the DNA TGTGCCAGCAGCCGGCGAGCTAGCGGGAGGTCAGATACGCAGTATTTT. The V and J genes are TRBV7-6 and TRBJ2-3, with TRBD2 identical over 11 bases. The CDR3 has 16 residues. J lost 4 bases, V lost 5 bases, and 8 bases had no gene match. CDR1 and CDR2 from the germline V gene are SGHVS and FNYEAQ.

This clone has more than one count but fewer than ten. Other DNA sequences in the same sample also yield this CDR3. The chain employs TRBV18 and TRBJ1-6; TRBD1 is a possible D gene (5 bases). With 3 bases removed from V and 10 bases from J, the gap between germline ends came to 16 bases. This CDR3 region has 15 residues. CDR1 and CDR2 (germline): KGHSH, LQKENI. CDR3 sequence reads: CASSPQGQGGSPLHF. The CDR3 DNA reads TGTGCCAGCTCACCCCAAGGACAAGGAGGGTCACCCCTCCACTTT. The full variable domain, with the rest looked up from reference TRBV18 and TRBJ1-6, is NAGVMQNPRHLVRRRGQEARLRCSPMKGHSHVYWYRQLPEEGLKFMVYLQKENIIDESGMPKERFSAEFPKEGPSILRIQQVVRGDSAAYFCASSPQGQGGSPLHFGNGTRLTVT.

The rearrangement joins TRBV9 to TRBJ2-1, with 9 bases identical to TRBD1. The CDR3 covers 16 residues. The trim removed 0 bases at V and 8 bases at J, leaving 9 bases unmatched. The V gene's germline CDR1 is SGDLS and CDR2 YYNGEE. The CDR3 DNA is TGTGCCAGCAGCGTAGTTGGGACAGGGATGGTTTATGAGCAGTTCTTC. This codes for CASSVVGTGMVYEQFF.

The chain links TRBV27 to TRBJ2-3; 8 nucleotides align to TRBD2. The CDR3 is made up of 17 amino acids. V lost 0 bases, J lost 0 bases, and 5 bases stayed unmatched. Germline CDR1 MNHEY, CDR2 SMNVEV (reference sequence). The CDR3 DNA sequence: TGTGCCAGCAGTTTATCGGGGCGGGGGGATAGCACAGATACGCAGTATTTT. It specifies CASSLSGRGDSTDTQYF.

V and J are TRBV12-5 and TRBJ1-6, with a weak D call TRBD1 (5 bases). From germline, CDR1 is LGHNT and CDR2 FRNRAP. V lost 3 bases and J 9 bases, leaving 12 bases between the germline ends. The CDR3 runs 14 residues. The CDR3 DNA follows: TGTGCTAGTGGTTTTCGGCAGGGAGGTTCACCCCTCCACTTT. This encodes CASGFRQGGSPLHF.